The 3 T cell receptor beta chains in this list originate from one sample, sequenced in a study of long-term antiretroviral therapy in people with HIV. A v3.0 immunoSEQ assay was performed at survey level. TCRdb keeps only in-frame clones here, not all; method: immunoSEQ multiplex PCR. The sample holds about 35,000 clones, less than 90% seen once. Sequenced material: unsorted PBMCs, taken 1 year after starting antiretroviral therapy. The receptors were gathered from a man aged 18 to 30 with HIV.

The chain links TRBV27 to TRBJ1-2, with 8 bases matching TRBD1. The CDR3 runs to 14 residues. J was trimmed by 5 bases and V by 6 bases; bases with no gene match: 8. Germline CDR1 and CDR2: MNHEY and SMNVEV (reference sequence). The DNA for the CDR3 is TGTGCCAGCAGCTGGGACAGGAGACTTTATGGCTACACCTTC. Protein: CASSWDRRLYGYTF.

The chain uses TRBV5-4 and TRBJ1-1, with D hard to call. Trimming stripped 0 bases from V and 9 bases from J, with 6 bases between. Germline V lookup: CDR1 SGHNT, CDR2 YYREEE (reference sequence). The CDR3 is 11 amino acids. The DNA of the CDR3 is TGTGCCAGCAGCTTGGACGAACAAGCTTTCTTT. As protein: CASSLDEQAFF.

The chain has TRBV7-3 and TRBJ2-1; TRBD2 matches 9 bases. CDR3 length: 15 amino acids. Germline trimming cut 2 bases from V and 4 bases from J; bases unmatched to any gene: 3. Per germline, CDR1 SGHTA and CDR2 FQGTGA. The chain's CDR3 is CASSLLAGSYNEQFF. CDR3 in DNA: TGTGCCAGCAGCTTACTAGCGGGATCATACAATGAGCAGTTCTTC.